A selection of T cell receptor beta chains follows, all from one sample in a study of regulatory T cells in long-lasting Graves disease. Each CDR3 protein gets one entry after TCRdb re-called the multiplex PCR reads with MiXCR. The sample holds 400,000 to 650,000 distinct CDR3 sequences; 15% to 20% are singletons and the top ten take 20% to 25%. The data also belong to a second study, concerning T cells in Graves' hyperthyroidism and ophthalmopathy.

The source material was peripheral blood mononuclear cells (PBMCs), sampled at new diagnosis, from a patient treated with antithyroid drugs. All receptors derive from a woman aged 35-65 years with Graves disease. Both conserved end residues are part of each CDR3. Fields, in order: D gene, clone size, J gene, V gene, CDR3 DNA, CDR3 protein. D genes are given only for firm matches. Size is stated for part of the rows, as once, few or many counts, or as a class when the clone is expanded.

d_gene: TRBD1; abundance: many; j_gene: TRBJ2-5; v_gene: TRBV6-2/TRBV6-3; CDR3nt: TGTGCCAGCAGTTACTCGACCGGACAGGGAGAGACCCAGTACTTC; CDR3aa: CASSYSTGQGETQYF
d_gene: TRBD1; abundance: few; j_gene: TRBJ2-5; v_gene: TRBV19; CDR3nt: TGTGCCAGTAGTATTGGGACAGGTCAAGAGACCCAGTACTTC; CDR3aa: CASSIGTGQETQYF
d_gene: .; abundance: few; j_gene: TRBJ1-1; v_gene: TRBV18; CDR3nt: TGTGCCAGCTCACCCGTGCCTACGGGGATCCACATGAACACTGAAGCTTTCTTT; CDR3aa: CASSPVPTGIHMNTEAFF
d_gene: .; abundance: many; j_gene: TRBJ2-5; v_gene: TRBV20-1; CDR3nt: TGCAGTGCTAGAGATTACGTAATTTCGGCCCAAGAGACCCAGTACTTC; CDR3aa: CSARDYVISAQETQYF
d_gene: .; abundance: many; j_gene: TRBJ2-3; v_gene: TRBV5-1; CDR3nt: TGCGCCAGCAGGTTTAGGGGACACCCAGGCGGGTTGAAAGATACGCAGTATTTT; CDR3aa: CASRFRGHPGGLKDTQYF
d_gene: .; abundance: many; j_gene: TRBJ1-2; v_gene: TRBV9; CDR3nt: TGTGCCAGCAGCGTAGCTTATGGAGAAGGTGGCTACACCTTC; CDR3aa: CASSVAYGEGGYTF
d_gene: .; abundance: .; j_gene: TRBJ2-5; v_gene: TRBV7-2; CDR3nt: TGTGCCAGCAGCTCCAACTTCGGTGGAAAGACCCAGTACTTC; CDR3aa: CASSSNFGGKTQYF
d_gene: .; abundance: .; j_gene: TRBJ2-7; v_gene: TRBV20-1; CDR3nt: TGCAGTGCTGTCGGCGACTACGAGCAGTACTTC; CDR3aa: CSAVGDYEQYF
d_gene: .; abundance: many; j_gene: TRBJ2-7; v_gene: TRBV12-3/TRBV12-4; CDR3nt: TGTGCCAGCAGGCCCGGGACCCAGAGCTCCTACGAGCAGTACTTC; CDR3aa: CASRPGTQSSYEQYF
d_gene: .; abundance: .; j_gene: TRBJ1-1; v_gene: TRBV5-1; CDR3nt: TGCGCCAGCAGCAGTGTAGCAGGGTACACTGAAGCTTTCTTT; CDR3aa: CASSSVAGYTEAFF
d_gene: .; abundance: .; j_gene: TRBJ2-3; v_gene: TRBV20-1; CDR3nt: TGCAGTGCTCCCATCGGGACGGGGATCACAGATACGCAGTATTTT; CDR3aa: CSAPIGTGITDTQYF
d_gene: .; abundance: many; j_gene: TRBJ1-1; v_gene: TRBV12-3/TRBV12-4; CDR3nt: TGTGCCAGCAGTGCGCGACAGAAGAACACTGAAGCTTTCTTT; CDR3aa: CASSARQKNTEAFF
d_gene: .; abundance: .; j_gene: TRBJ2-5; v_gene: TRBV5-1; CDR3nt: TGCGCCAGCAGCCACCCGGGGTTGGAGACCCAGTACTTC; CDR3aa: CASSHPGLETQYF
d_gene: .; abundance: .; j_gene: TRBJ2-7; v_gene: TRBV5-1; CDR3nt: TGCGCCAGCAGCTTAGGACAGACTCTCTCCTACGAGCAGTACTTC; CDR3aa: CASSLGQTLSYEQYF
d_gene: .; abundance: .; j_gene: TRBJ2-7; v_gene: TRBV24-1; CDR3nt: TGTGCCACCAGTGATTTGAGAAGGGCTTACGAGCAGTACTTC; CDR3aa: CATSDLRRAYEQYF
d_gene: .; abundance: many; j_gene: TRBJ2-3; v_gene: TRBV6-5; CDR3nt: TGTGCCAGCAGTTACTCGAGTTCAGCCCGCACAGATACGCAGTATTTT; CDR3aa: CASSYSSSARTDTQYF
d_gene: .; abundance: .; j_gene: TRBJ2-6; v_gene: TRBV7-9; CDR3nt: TGTGCCAGCAGTCAAGGGTTTTCTGGGGCCAACGTCCTGACTTTC; CDR3aa: CASSQGFSGANVLTF
d_gene: TRBD2; abundance: .; j_gene: TRBJ2-7; v_gene: TRBV20-1; CDR3nt: TGCAGTGCTAGAGATCGTCCACTAGCGGGGAGTTGGTACGAGCAGTACTTC; CDR3aa: CSARDRPLAGSWYEQYF
d_gene: .; abundance: .; j_gene: TRBJ1-5; v_gene: TRBV28; CDR3nt: TGTGCCAGCAGTTTATGGGCGGGGGGCGCGGATCAGCCCCAGCATTTT; CDR3aa: CASSLWAGGADQPQHF
d_gene: TRBD1; abundance: many; j_gene: TRBJ2-1; v_gene: TRBV9; CDR3nt: TGTGCCAGCAGCGTCCGAACTTCCGGGACAGGGAACAATGAGCAGTTCTTC; CDR3aa: CASSVRTSGTGNNEQFF
d_gene: .; abundance: many; j_gene: TRBJ2-7; v_gene: TRBV28; CDR3nt: TGTGCCAGCAGCCCTGCCTCCTACGAGCAGTACTTC; CDR3aa: CASSPASYEQYF
d_gene: TRBD1; abundance: many; j_gene: TRBJ1-5; v_gene: TRBV12-3/TRBV12-4; CDR3nt: TGTGCCAGCAGTTTGAGGGGGACAGGGGGCGGATCACAGCATTTT; CDR3aa: CASSLRGTGGGSQHF